A single sample is the source of the 21 T cell receptor beta chains below, sequenced in a study of cytomegalovirus exposure and HLA in healthy donors. The method was immunoSEQ multiplex PCR; TCRdb's version includes in-frame clones alone and lacks a portion of them. The sample contains 300,000 to 400,000 clones, approximately 86% of which appear only once. The sample consisted of PBMCs. The receptor set was obtained from a man aged 25-45 years in good health and CMV-seronegative.

CDR3 in amino acids: CASSEYGGSGSLSDTQYF. CDR3 bases: TGTGCCAGCAGTGAATACGGAGGATCGGGGAGTTTATCCGATACGCAGTATTTT. J is TRBJ2-3 and V is TRBV25-1, with D perhaps matching TRBD2 (5 bases). This CDR3 has 18 residues. Germline CDR1 and CDR2: MGHDK and SYGVNS. V was pared by 0 bases and J by 6 bases, with 22 bases between.

The J gene is TRBJ1-2, the V gene TRBV4-1; D is possibly TRBD1 (5 bases). Trimming cost V 0 bases and J 1 base, with 12 bases left between them. CDR3 length equals 16 residues. CDR1 and CDR2 from the germline V gene are MGHRA and YSYEKL. The CDR3 is CASSQEGAESNYGYTF. The CDR3 nucleotides read TGCGCCAGCAGCCAAGAAGGGGCAGAGAGTAACTATGGCTACACCTTC.

This chain links TRBV6-5 with TRBJ2-2; TRBD2 agrees at 13 bases. CDR1 and CDR2 from the germline V gene are MNHEY and SVGAGI. Trimming at V came to 4 bases and at J to 7 bases, leaving 6 bases not matched to a gene. The CDR3 contains 16 residues. The CDR3 spells CASSLTSGGAVGELFF. The CDR3 DNA is TGTGCCAGCAGTTTAACTAGCGGGGGGGCCGTCGGGGAGCTGTTTTTT.

The chain has TRBV28 and TRBJ1-2, with TRBD1 as a possible D gene (6 bases). The CDR3 spans 12 residues. Germline V gives CDR1 MDHEN, CDR2 SYDVKM. Trimming took 5 bases from V and 8 from J, leaving 12 bases between them. CDR3 loop: CASSGRGWGYTF. CDR3 nucleotide sequence: TGTGCCAGCAGTGGCAGGGGTTGGGGCTACACCTTC.

V usage is TRBV6-6 and J usage is TRBJ1-2; 7 bases map to TRBD1. This CDR3 comprises 16 residues. V trimming: 0 bases; J trimming: 4 bases; junction bases outside the gene matches: 8. CDR1 and CDR2 from the germline V gene are MNHNY and SVGAGI (reference sequence). The CDR3 DNA is TGTGCCAGCAGTTACTCCGGGACAGCGAGAACCTATGGCTACACCTTC. Encoded protein: CASSYSGTARTYGYTF.

This clone has just one count. The chain carries TRBV6-5 and TRBJ1-1, with 8 bases that match TRBD1. Germline loops: CDR1 MNHEY, CDR2 SVGAGI. The CDR3 covers 13 residues. The V segment lost 8 bases and the J segment 2 bases; nucleotides outside the gene matches: 4. CDR3 DNA: TGTGCCAGCGCACAGGGGGGAAACACTGAAGCTTTCTTT. Protein: CASAQGGNTEAFF.

The rearrangement links TRBV6-1 to TRBJ2-4; D remains ambiguous. This CDR3 is 14 amino acids long. Per germline, CDR1 MNHNS and CDR2 SASEGT. V lost 1 base and J 1 base, leaving 5 bases between the germline ends. CDR3 loop: CASSEVSAKNIQYF. For the CDR3, the DNA is TGTGCCAGCAGTGAAGTGTCGGCCAAAAACATTCAGTACTTC.

A few counts support this clone. V usage is TRBV5-1 and J usage is TRBJ2-2; D possibly corresponds to TRBD2 (5 bases). The germline V gene has CDR1 SGHRS and CDR2 YFSETQ. This CDR3 is 16 amino acids long. Trimming removed 4 bases from V and 3 bases from J, with 16 bases in between. The CDR3 DNA follows: TGCGCCAGCAGCCCGGATGGGAGTAGAGACACCGGGGAGCTGTTTTTT. It translates to CASSPDGSRDTGELFF.

The V and J genes are TRBV7-9 and TRBJ1-1; no firm D call. V shed 6 bases and J shed 1 base, with 9 bases lying between them. From germline, CDR1 is SEHNR and CDR2 FQNEAQ (reference sequence). The CDR3 sequence is 13 residues long. As DNA, the CDR3 is TGTGCCAGCAGGATACGGGAGAACACTGAAGCTTTCTTT. Residues: CASRIRENTEAFF.

This chain links TRBV4-2 with TRBJ2-2, with 8 bases aligning to TRBD2. The V gene end was trimmed by 6 bases and the J gene end by 4 bases; junction bases not matched to a gene: 1. Germline V gene lookup returns CDR1 LGHNA and CDR2 YNFKEQ. The CDR3 spans 13 residues. CDR3 sequence reads: CASRGTSTGELFF. The CDR3 nucleotides are TGTGCCAGCAGGGGGACTAGCACCGGGGAGCTGTTTTTT.

V is TRBV15 and J is TRBJ2-5; the D is unclear. The CDR3 sequence is 16 residues long. Trimming pared 1 base from V and 5 bases from J, leaving 17 bases between. Germline CDR1 reads LNHNV; CDR2 reads YYDKDF (reference sequence). CDR3 nucleotide sequence: TGTGCCACCAGCAGAGGGTCGGAGACCTCCCGTGAGACCCAGTACTTC. This sequence encodes CATSRGSETSRETQYF.

CDR3 loop: CASRADLGIYDGYTF. As DNA, the CDR3 is TGTGCCAGCAGGGCGGACTTAGGGATATACGATGGCTACACCTTC. The rearrangement uses TRBV2 and TRBJ1-2, with unresolved D. This CDR3 region has 15 residues. V was cut by 6 bases and J by 6 bases, with 20 bases left in between. The germline V gene has CDR1 SNHLY and CDR2 FYNNEI.

The chain recombines TRBV14 with TRBJ2-2; no reliable D call. The CDR3 contains 15 residues. The germline V and J ends were trimmed by 4 bases and 6 bases, with 15 bases remaining between them. CDR1 is SGHDN, CDR2 FVKESK, per germline. The CDR3 loop is CASSPHGYESGELFF. The CDR3 bases are TGTGCCAGCAGCCCCCACGGTTATGAATCCGGGGAGCTGTTTTTT.

This clone appeared a single time. This chain uses TRBV7-6 with TRBJ1-3; 7 bases match TRBD1. Germline CDR1 reads SGHVS; CDR2 reads FNYEAQ. The CDR3 totals 16 residues. The V segment lost 4 bases and the J segment 1 base; nucleotides outside the gene matches: 7. This CDR3 reads CASSSSTGWSGNTIYF. CDR3 bases: TGTGCCAGCAGCTCATCGACAGGGTGGTCTGGAAACACCATATATTTT.

This sequence joins TRBV6-6 and TRBJ1-5; D may be TRBD1 (5 bases). This CDR3 has 15 amino acids. V dropped 2 bases and J dropped 6 bases, with 14 bases sitting between them. Germline lookup yields CDR1 MNHNY and CDR2 SVGAGI (reference sequence). CDR3 sequence (DNA): TGTGCCAGCAGTTACGACGGGACGGGGGGTCAGCCCCAGCATTTT. Amino acid sequence: CASSYDGTGGQPQHF.

This chain joins TRBV6-5 and TRBJ1-1, with TRBD1 identical over 11 bases. CDR1 MNHEY and CDR2 SVGAGI come from the germline V gene. The CDR3 spans 15 residues. The V and J ends lost 6 bases and 11 bases, in that order; junction bases with no gene match: 14. For the CDR3, the DNA is TGTGCCAGCAGCCCGCGTTCCAGCGGGGACAGGGGGGCTTTCTTT. Translating it yields CASSPRSSGDRGAFF.

V usage is TRBV4-1 and J usage is TRBJ2-7; 8 nucleotides agree with TRBD1. In germline, CDR1 is MGHRA, CDR2 YSYEKL. The V segment lost 3 bases and the J segment 0 bases; nucleotides outside the gene matches: 4. This CDR3 has 15 amino acids. As DNA, the CDR3 is TGCGCCAGCAGCCATGGGACAGGCTACTCCTACGAGCAGTACTTC. Residues: CASSHGTGYSYEQYF.

The chain uses TRBV10-3 and TRBJ1-2, with D possibly matching TRBD1 (5 bases). V was shortened by 4 bases and J by 1 base, with 19 bases between the two germline ends. CDR1 is ENHRY and CDR2 is SYGVKD in the germline V gene. CDR3 length: 17 amino acids. The CDR3 DNA reads as TGTGCCATCAGTGTTGGGGGAGCGGGAGAGTTTAACTATGGCTACACCTTC. Translation: CAISVGGAGEFNYGYTF.

The chain uses TRBV6-6 and TRBJ1-1; D gene uncertain. The CDR3 is 13 amino acids. V was shortened by 6 bases and J by 2 bases, with 10 bases between the two germline ends. Germline loops: CDR1 MNHNY, CDR2 SVGAGI (reference sequence). The CDR3 coding sequence is TGTGCCAGCAGACCAGCGTACAACACTGAAGCTTTCTTT. It translates to CASRPAYNTEAFF.

The rearrangement links TRBV25-1 to TRBJ1-3; 7 bases agree with TRBD1. Losses at the gene ends were 2 bases for V and 4 bases for J; bases not matched to a gene: 5. Germline V gene sequence: CDR1 MGHDK, CDR2 SYGVNS. The CDR3 contains 15 residues. The CDR3 sequence is CASSEDRDEGNTIYF. In DNA form, the CDR3 reads TGTGCCAGCAGTGAAGACAGGGATGAGGGAAACACCATATATTTT.

The chain combines TRBV30 with TRBJ2-3; the D gene is possibly TRBD1 (6 bases). V was trimmed by 3 bases and J by 2 bases, leaving 6 bases between them. The CDR3 extends over 12 amino acids. The germline V gene has CDR1 GTSNPN and CDR2 SVGIG (reference sequence). CDR3 DNA: TGTGCCTGGAGGGGACACACAGATACGCAGTATTTT. It specifies CAWRGHTDTQYF.